The T cell receptor (beta chain) described here comes from a study of shared clonotypes between healthy human individuals. Memory CD4+ cells were the fraction left after CD45RA+ naive selection. As processed by the authors: Filtering differed because ImmunoSEQ produced junction-only sequences that carried no quality scores. Measured with immunoSEQ multiplex PCR; TCRdb has only the in-frame clones, and not every one. The DNA gave D and trimming, while V, J and clone size come from that table. Of roughly 2.5 million clones in the sample, roughly nine tenths were seen once. V was pared by 5 bases and J by 0 bases, with 14 bases between. CDR3 length: 16 residues. Germline V CDR1 and CDR2: SGHVS, FNYEAQ. This clone appeared once. Its cognate antigen is unknown. Study-level findings and limits: Depth was large, yet rarefaction showed that sorted-subset sequencing was incomplete.

The sequence came from a young man in good health. The chain uses TRBV7-6 and TRBJ2-1; D is ambiguous. Sequencing was performed on naive CD4+ T cells sorted from blood. Subset: CD45RA+ positively selected. CDR3 nucleotides: TGTGCCAGCAGCCCAACCAGGCAAAGCTCCTACAATGAGCAGTTCTTC. Protein sequence: CASSPTRQSSYNEQFF.